Below, 31 T cell receptor beta chains from the same sample are listed, as sequenced in a study of Ad26.COV2.S vaccination and SARS-CoV-2 variants. This table comes from immunoSEQ multiplex PCR, and its TCRdb copy is limited to in-frame clones, with some not included. The table includes 350,000 to 550,000 clones, nearly 90% detected once. Regarding treatment: roughly 19 received Ad26.COV2.S at low or high dose, single or two shots; roughly 5 received placebo; per-sample allocation not given. The investigators took samples on day 63 after the first vaccine or placebo injection. The sequences come from peripheral blood, collected in a trial of Ad26.COV2.S vaccine versus placebo. The receptors were gathered from a person between 18 and 65 years old who received the Ad26.COV2.S COVID-19 vaccine or a placebo.

The chain couples TRBV7-2 to TRBJ1-3; unclear D gene. Germline CDR1 is SGHTA and CDR2 is FQGNSA. The CDR3 loop spans 13 amino acids. The V end lost 5 bases, the J end lost 4 bases, and 9 bases lay between the germline ends. CDR3 DNA sequence: TGTGCCAGCAGCCACTACCTGGGAAACACCATATATTTT. As protein: CASSHYLGNTIYF. The full variable domain, its missing parts supplied by reference TRBV7-2 and TRBJ1-3, is GAGVSQSPSNKVTEKGKDVELRCDPISGHTALYWYRQSLGQGLEFLIYFQGNSAPDKSGLPSDRFSAERTGGSVSTLTIQRTQQEDSAVYLCASSHYLGNTIYFGEGSWLTVV.

The genes are TRBV3-1 (or the pseudogene TRBV3-2) and TRBJ1-2; unclear D gene. V was cut by 2 bases and J by 3 bases, with 13 bases left in between. This CDR3 region has 15 residues. Germline V gene lookup returns CDR1 LGHDT and CDR2 YNNKEL (reference sequence). Written as DNA, the CDR3 is TGTGCCAGCAGCCAAAGTGGAGGACGGTACTATGGCTACACCTTC. This sequence encodes CASSQSGGRYYGYTF.

CDR3 DNA sequence: TGTGCCAGCAGCCCCCAAGGAGAAAAACTGTTTTTT. This gives the protein CASSPQGEKLFF. The genes are TRBV7-9 and TRBJ1-4, with no clear D. In germline, CDR1 is SEHNR, CDR2 FQNEAQ (reference sequence). V was trimmed by 5 bases and J by 8 bases, leaving 9 bases between them. This CDR3 comprises 12 residues.

The rearrangement joins TRBV28 to TRBJ2-7; D is perhaps TRBD1 (5 bases). This CDR3 has 15 residues. Deletions cut 4 bases from V and 0 bases from J, with 13 bases between. Per the germline V gene, CDR1 is MDHEN and CDR2 is SYDVKM. CDR3 in amino acids: CASSSHLRVSYEQYF. DNA of the CDR3: TGTGCCAGCAGTTCGCACCTCAGGGTCTCCTACGAGCAGTACTTC.

CDR3 coding DNA: TGTGCCAGCAGCTTAATGTCTAGCCAAGAGACCCAGTACTTC. Translation gives CASSLMSSQETQYF. The chain uses TRBV7-9 and TRBJ2-5; the D is unclear. V dropped 2 bases and J dropped 1 base, with 8 bases sitting between them. Per the germline V gene, CDR1 is SEHNR and CDR2 is FQNEAQ (reference sequence). The CDR3 extends over 14 amino acids.

The V gene is TRBV5-1, the J gene TRBJ1-4; 9 nucleotides line up with TRBD1. Germline CDR1 is SGHRS and CDR2 is YFSETQ. Trimming removed 4 bases from V and 7 bases from J; junction bases left unmatched: 5. This CDR3 spans 14 amino acids. The CDR3: CASSAGQGFEKLFF. The CDR3, as DNA: TGCGCCAGCAGCGCGGGACAGGGTTTTGAAAAACTGTTTTTT.

The chain recombines TRBV19 with TRBJ1-5; 9 nucleotides match TRBD1. Germline V gene data show CDR1 as LNHDA and CDR2 as SQIVND (reference sequence). V shed 7 bases, J shed 5 bases, and the junction held 9 bases outside the gene matches. The CDR3 has 15 amino acids. CDR3 DNA: TGTGCCAGTACTAGCGGGGACAGGGATCATCAGCCCCAGCATTTT. Amino acids: CASTSGDRDHQPQHF.

The chain recombines TRBV7-8 with TRBJ2-6, with D possibly TRBD1 on 5 matching bases. The germline gives CDR1 SGHVS, CDR2 FQNEAQ. Trimming pared 2 bases from V and 0 bases from J, leaving 8 bases between. CDR3 size: 16 residues. This CDR3 reads CASSLNRFSGANVLTF. The CDR3, as DNA: TGTGCCAGCAGCTTAAACAGGTTCTCTGGGGCCAACGTCCTGACTTTC. The full variable domain, in which reference TRBV7-8 and TRBJ2-6 provide the parts outside the CDR3, is GAGVSQSPRYKVAKRGQDVALRCDPISGHVSLFWYQQALGQGPEFLTYFQNEAQLDKSGLPSDRFFAERPEGSVSTLKIQRTQQEDSAVYLCASSLNRFSGANVLTFGAGSRLTVL.

V gene TRBV4-2 combines with J gene TRBJ2-4, with D perhaps assigned TRBD1 or TRBD2 (5 bases each). Between the trimmed V and J ends, which lost 1 base and 13 bases, there was a span of 17 bases. Germline V gives CDR1 LGHNA, CDR2 YNFKEQ. The CDR3 contains 14 residues. CDR3 in amino acids: CASSQVGELEIQYF. As DNA, the CDR3 is TGTGCCAGCAGCCAAGTGGGGGAACTGGAAATCCAGTACTTC.

The V call is TRBV7-9, the J call TRBJ2-5; tentatively, D is TRBD1 (6 bases). V gave up 5 bases and J gave up 4 bases, with 14 bases separating them. Per germline, CDR1 SEHNR and CDR2 FQNEAQ (reference sequence). This CDR3 spans 14 amino acids. The CDR3 nucleotides are TGTGCCAGCAGCGTCGGACAGCTTAGAGAGACCCAGTACTTC. Amino acid sequence: CASSVGQLRETQYF.

This clone was observed a handful of times. V gene TRBV7-9 combines with J gene TRBJ2-1; D ambiguous. The germline CDR1 and CDR2 sequences are SEHNR and FQNEAQ (reference sequence). With 1 base removed from V and 4 bases from J, the gap between germline ends came to 5 bases. This CDR3 has 13 amino acids. The CDR3 spells CASSLDVYNEQFF. In DNA form, the CDR3 reads TGTGCCAGCAGCTTAGACGTATACAATGAGCAGTTCTTC.

This clone was counted a single time. The chain joins TRBV6-5 to TRBJ1-1, with D hard to call. CDR3 size: 12 residues. Germline CDR1 is MNHEY and CDR2 is SVGAGI. Between the trimmed V and J ends, which lost 4 bases and 7 bases, there was a span of 10 bases. DNA of the CDR3: TGTGCCAGCAGTTCCGGGTACGGTGAAGCTTTCTTT. This encodes CASSSGYGEAFF.

This sequence joins TRBV28 and TRBJ1-5; D remains unclear. The CDR3 consists of 12 residues. Trimming took off 1 base at V and 5 bases at J, with 3 bases between the two ends. Germline V gives CDR1 MDHEN, CDR2 SYDVKM. The CDR3 DNA follows: TGTGCCAGCAGTTTATTGTATCAGCCCCAGCATTTT. Residues: CASSLLYQPQHF.

V is TRBV29-1 and J is TRBJ1-2; possibly TRBD1 for D (6 bases). Trimming removed 6 bases from V and 5 bases from J, with 10 bases in between. The germline CDR1 and CDR2 sequences are SQVTM and ANQGSEA. The CDR3 contains 11 residues. CDR3 sequence reads: CSVFQGYGYTF. In DNA form, the CDR3 reads TGCAGCGTGTTCCAGGGGTATGGCTACACCTTC.

This clone was observed once. The chain employs TRBV15 and TRBJ2-7; the match to TRBD2 covers 7 bases. J was trimmed by 3 bases and V by 1 base; bases with no gene match: 3. CDR3 length: 14 residues. Looked up from germline, CDR1 is LNHNV and CDR2 is YYDKDF (reference sequence). The CDR3 DNA follows: TGTGCCACCAGCAGAGGGGCTAGCGGCTACGAGCAGTACGTC. Translation gives CATSRGASGYEQYV.

V usage is TRBV7-9 and J usage is TRBJ2-3; TRBD2 aligns across 8 bases. The CDR3 covers 17 residues. Trimming removed 4 bases from V and 3 bases from J; junction bases left unmatched: 12. Germline-derived CDR1 and CDR2 are SEHNR and FQNEAQ (reference sequence). CDR3 bases: TGTGCCAGCAGCTCCGCCGGGGGGGCCTTTTCGACAGATACGCAGTATTTT. As protein: CASSSAGGAFSTDTQYF.

The V gene is TRBV5-1, the J gene TRBJ1-1, with TRBD1 matching over 10 bases. Unmatched junction bases numbered 5, after V lost 2 bases and J lost 4 bases. The CDR3 is 15 amino acids. Germline-derived CDR1 and CDR2 are SGHRS and YFSETQ. CDR3 protein: CASSLPGQGFTEAFF. The CDR3 coding sequence is TGCGCCAGCAGCTTACCGGGACAGGGGTTCACTGAAGCTTTCTTT.

This clone was detected once. The chain links TRBV3-1 (or the pseudogene TRBV3-2) to TRBJ2-5; 8 nucleotides align to TRBD2. Germline V gene lookup returns CDR1 LGHDT and CDR2 YNNKEL (reference sequence). V lost 2 bases and J lost 2; bases outside the gene matches: 7. This CDR3 has 16 residues. The CDR3, as DNA: TGTGCCAGCAGCCAATACTTAGCGGGAAGTCAAGAGACCCAGTACTTC. Protein sequence: CASSQYLAGSQETQYF.

The CDR3: CASSSTGSNTEAFF. CDR3 in DNA: TGTGCCAGCAGTTCAACAGGATCTAACACTGAAGCTTTCTTT. V gene TRBV6-2 or TRBV6-3 combines with J gene TRBJ1-1, with D possibly matching TRBD1 (5 bases). Trimming cost V 4 bases and J 2 bases, with 11 bases left between them. The CDR3 extends over 14 amino acids. Per the germline V gene, CDR1 is MNHEY and CDR2 is SVGEGT.

J is TRBJ2-2 and V is TRBV24-1; a weak D match, TRBD2 (5 bases). This CDR3 region has 18 residues. Germline V gene lookup returns CDR1 KGHDR and CDR2 SFDVKD. With 0 bases removed from V and 0 bases from J, the gap between germline ends came to 13 bases. Here the CDR3 reads CATSDLYGEGPNTGELFF. DNA of the CDR3: TGTGCCACCAGTGATTTGTACGGCGAGGGCCCGAACACCGGGGAGCTGTTTTTT.

The chain links TRBV11-3 to TRBJ2-5; D is perhaps TRBD1 (5 bases). In germline, CDR1 is SGHNT, CDR2 YENEEA. CDR3 length: 15 amino acids. The V and J ends lost 0 bases and 2 bases respectively, with 10 bases between them. The CDR3 sequence: CASSLDGNRQETQYF. In DNA form, the CDR3 reads TGTGCCAGCAGCTTAGATGGGAACAGGCAAGAGACCCAGTACTTC.

CDR3 sequence reads: CASGISTGNEQFF. The CDR3 bases are TGCGCCAGTGGAATCTCTACGGGCAATGAGCAGTTCTTC. The chain uses TRBV5-1 and TRBJ2-1; D remains ambiguous. The CDR3 loop spans 13 amino acids. Germline V gene sequence: CDR1 SGHRS, CDR2 YFSETQ. Trimming shortened V by 8 bases and J by 6 bases, and 15 bases separated the two germline ends. The variable domain in full, with the rest retrieved from reference TRBV5-1 and TRBJ2-1, is KAGVTQTPRYLIKTRGQQVTLSCSPISGHRSVSWYQQTPGQGLQFLFEYFSETQRNKGNFPGRFSGRQFSNSRSEMNVSTLELGDSALYLCASGISTGNEQFFGPGTRLTVL.

The V and J genes are TRBV7-9 and TRBJ1-2; D gene uncertain. Trimming took off 3 bases at V and 2 bases at J, with 7 bases between the two ends. The CDR3 contains 13 residues. CDR1 is SEHNR and CDR2 is FQNEAQ in the germline V gene (reference sequence). CDR3 sequence reads: CASSFIMNYGYTF. The CDR3 DNA follows: TGTGCCAGCAGCTTTATTATGAACTATGGCTACACCTTC.

The chain combines TRBV2 with TRBJ2-2; 8 positions agree with TRBD2. V lost 6 bases and J lost 4; bases outside the gene matches: 10. From germline, CDR1 is SNHLY and CDR2 FYNNEI. The CDR3 has 16 amino acids. CDR3 loop: CASRTRLAPATGELFF. CDR3 nucleotide sequence: TGTGCCAGCAGAACTAGACTAGCGCCAGCCACCGGGGAGCTGTTTTTT.

This sequence joins TRBV27 and TRBJ1-6; the D gene is possibly TRBD1 (5 bases). The CDR3 spans 16 residues. Trimming shortened V by 0 bases and J by 8 bases, and 14 bases separated the two germline ends. The V gene's germline CDR1 is MNHEY and CDR2 SMNVEV (reference sequence). CDR3 in amino acids: CASSLSSARVDSPLHF. The DNA of the CDR3 is TGTGCCAGCAGTTTATCTTCGGCCAGGGTGGATTCACCCCTCCACTTT.

This CDR3 is CASSLVSGMETQYF. The CDR3 bases are TGTGCCAGCAGCTTAGTGTCAGGAATGGAGACCCAGTACTTC. The chain carries TRBV7-9 and TRBJ2-5; D is unresolved. Deletions cut 1 base from V and 5 bases from J, with 11 bases between. Germline-derived CDR1 and CDR2 are SEHNR and FQNEAQ (reference sequence). The CDR3 has 14 residues.

The chain employs TRBV7-9 and TRBJ2-5; TRBD2 might be the D (6 bases). V was shortened by 5 bases and J by 7 bases, with 14 bases between the two germline ends. This CDR3 spans 13 amino acids. Per the germline V gene, CDR1 is SEHNR and CDR2 is FQNEAQ (reference sequence). CDR3 protein: CASSPRREGTQYF. CDR3 coding DNA: TGTGCCAGCAGCCCCCGGCGGGAAGGGACCCAGTACTTC.

CDR3 nucleotides: TGTGCCATCAGTGCCGGGCAGGAGGGTCAGCCCCAGCATTTT. Encoded protein: CAISAGQEGQPQHF. The chain joins TRBV10-3 to TRBJ1-5; no reliable D call. Germline V lookup: CDR1 ENHRY, CDR2 SYGVKD. This CDR3 is 14 amino acids long. Trimming pared 4 bases from V and 6 bases from J, leaving 13 bases between.

This chain links TRBV7-9 with TRBJ1-5; the D gene is possibly TRBD1 (6 bases). CDR3 length equals 13 residues. Germline V CDR1 and CDR2: SEHNR, FQNEAQ (reference sequence). Trimming stripped 5 bases from V and 3 bases from J, with 8 bases between. The DNA of the CDR3 is TGTGCCAGCAGCGGGGGCCCCAATCAGCCCCAGCATTTT. Residues: CASSGGPNQPQHF. The full variable domain, in which reference TRBV7-9 and TRBJ1-5 provide the parts outside the CDR3, is DTGVSQNPRHKITKRGQNVTFRCDPISEHNRLYWYRQTLGQGPEFLTYFQNEAQLEKSRLLSDRFSAERPKGSFSTLEIQRTEQGDSAMYLCASSGGPNQPQHFGDGTRLSIL.

The gene calls are TRBV12-5 and TRBJ2-5; 10 positions match TRBD1. Per the germline V gene, CDR1 is LGHNT and CDR2 is FRNRAP. V was clipped by 4 bases and J by 5 bases; unmatched bases: 10. CDR3 length: 16 amino acids. The CDR3 here is CASGSGTGVTYETQYF. As DNA, the CDR3 is TGTGCTAGTGGTTCCGGGACAGGGGTGACGTACGAGACCCAGTACTTC.

This sequence joins TRBV5-1 and TRBJ2-5; 9 bases align to TRBD1. V was clipped by 3 bases and J by 5 bases; unmatched bases: 5. The length of the CDR3 is 14 residues. Per germline, CDR1 SGHRS and CDR2 YFSETQ. The CDR3 sequence is CASSSAGTGETQYF. In DNA, the CDR3 is TGCGCCAGCAGCTCCGCCGGGACAGGGGAGACCCAGTACTTC.